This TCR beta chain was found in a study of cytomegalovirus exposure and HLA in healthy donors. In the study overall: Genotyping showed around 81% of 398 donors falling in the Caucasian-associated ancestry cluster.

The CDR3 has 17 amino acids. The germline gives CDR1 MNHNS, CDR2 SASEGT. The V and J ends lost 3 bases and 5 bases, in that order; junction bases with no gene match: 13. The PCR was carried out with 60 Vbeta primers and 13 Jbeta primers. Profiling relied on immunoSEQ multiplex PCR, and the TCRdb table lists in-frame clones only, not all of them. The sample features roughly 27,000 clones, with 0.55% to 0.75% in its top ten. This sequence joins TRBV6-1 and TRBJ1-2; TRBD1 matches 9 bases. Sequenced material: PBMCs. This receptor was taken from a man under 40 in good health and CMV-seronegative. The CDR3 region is CASSDPGTGLFMYGYTF. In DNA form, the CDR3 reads TGTGCCAGCAGTGATCCGGGGACAGGGTTGTTTATGTATGGCTACACCTTC.